This is a list of T cell receptor beta chains from one sample in a study of blood T cell repertoires in COVID-19. Assay: immunoSEQ multiplex PCR; the TCRdb copy retains only in-frame clones and omits some. Here the sample spans fewer than 120,000 clones, 70% to 90% being singletons. The specimen was peripheral blood. These receptor sequences come from a human donor in a cohort sampled during active COVID-19. Each CDR3 is given with its conserved first and last residue. The order of the fields is J gene, V gene, D gene, CDR3 length, clone size, CDR3 protein, CDR3 DNA. D genes are given only for firm matches. Some rows mark clone size as missing; the rest say once, few, many or name a class of expanded clone.

J: TRBJ2-2; V: TRBV5-1; D: -; length: 12; size: -; CDR3: CASRLGSGELFF; DNA: TGCGCCAGCCGTCTCGGGTCCGGGGAGCTGTTTTTT
J: TRBJ1-5; V: TRBV10-3; D: -; length: 14; size: -; CDR3: CAISEVGTTQPQHF; DNA: TGTGCCATCAGTGAGGTCGGGACAACTCAGCCCCAGCATTTT
J: TRBJ2-1; V: TRBV5-4; D: TRBD2; length: 17; size: once; CDR3: CASSFGSTSAISNEQFF; DNA: TGTGCCAGCAGCTTCGGCTCGACTAGCGCTATTAGCAATGAGCAGTTCTTC
J: TRBJ2-1; V: TRBV7-3; D: TRBD2; length: 16; size: -; CDR3: CASSLTHSGRLNEQFF; DNA: TGTGCCAGCAGCTTAACTCACAGCGGGAGGTTGAATGAGCAGTTCTTC
J: TRBJ2-1; V: TRBV11-2; D: -; length: 13; size: once; CDR3: CASKGGGGNEQFF; DNA: TGTGCCAGCAAGGGGGGCGGGGGCAATGAGCAGTTCTTC
J: TRBJ1-5; V: TRBV4-2; D: -; length: 15; size: few; CDR3: CASSQEGAGNQPQHF; DNA: TGTGCCAGCAGCCAAGAGGGGGCTGGCAATCAGCCCCAGCATTTT
J: TRBJ1-2; V: TRBV18; D: TRBD1; length: 16; size: -; CDR3: CASSPPGQRTFYGYTF; DNA: TGTGCCAGCTCACCACCGGGACAGAGGACGTTCTATGGCTACACCTTC
J: TRBJ1-2; V: TRBV6-5; D: -; length: 13; size: -; CDR3: CASSLDLNYGYTF; DNA: TGTGCCAGCAGCCTAGACCTAAACTATGGCTACACCTTC
J: TRBJ2-5; V: TRBV3-1/TRBV3-2; D: TRBD2; length: 16; size: -; CDR3: CASSQAQREPQETQYF; DNA: TGTGCCAGCAGCCAAGCCCAGCGGGAGCCGCAAGAGACCCAGTACTTC
J: TRBJ1-1; V: TRBV5-4; D: -; length: 16; size: -; CDR3: CASSSRTVKMNTEAFF; DNA: TGTGCCAGCAGCTCTCGGACAGTCAAAATGAACACTGAAGCTTTCTTT
J: TRBJ1-5; V: TRBV29-1; D: TRBD1; length: 14; size: few; CDR3: CSVGQGVGNQPQHF; DNA: TGCAGCGTGGGACAGGGGGTAGGGAATCAGCCCCAGCATTTT
J: TRBJ1-4; V: TRBV5-1; D: TRBD1; length: 16; size: -; CDR3: CASSPDRGLGNEKLFF; DNA: TGCGCCAGCAGCCCGGACAGGGGGCTCGGTAATGAAAAACTGTTTTTT
J: TRBJ1-5; V: TRBV30; D: -; length: 14; size: -; CDR3: CAWSVRGGAQPQHF; DNA: TGTGCCTGGAGTGTAAGAGGGGGAGCTCAGCCCCAGCATTTT
J: TRBJ2-7; V: TRBV29-1; D: -; length: 13; size: -; CDR3: CSVSPGASYEQYF; DNA: TGCAGCGTTTCTCCAGGGGCCTCCTACGAGCAGTACTTC
J: TRBJ2-3; V: TRBV19; D: -; length: 14; size: -; CDR3: CASKSRGNTDTQYF; DNA: TGTGCCAGTAAAAGCAGGGGTAACACAGATACGCAGTATTTT
J: TRBJ2-2; V: TRBV27; D: TRBD1; length: 14; size: -; CDR3: CASSFATGVGELFF; DNA: TGTGCCAGCAGTTTCGCGACAGGGGTCGGGGAGCTGTTTTTT
J: TRBJ1-6; V: TRBV2; D: -; length: 16; size: -; CDR3: CASSDNDPGFNSPLHF; DNA: TGTGCCAGCAGTGATAACGATCCGGGTTTTAATTCACCCCTCCACTTT
J: TRBJ1-6; V: TRBV5-4; D: TRBD1; length: 14; size: -; CDR3: CASSLDRGTPPLHF; DNA: TGTGCCAGCAGCTTGGACAGGGGAACGCCACCCCTCCACTTT
J: TRBJ1-5; V: TRBV30; D: -; length: 13; size: once; CDR3: CAWSLDGNQPQHF; DNA: TGTGCCTGGAGTTTAGACGGGAATCAGCCCCAGCATTTT
J: TRBJ2-5; V: TRBV5-6; D: -; length: 13; size: once; CDR3: CASSLALQETQYF; DNA: TGTGCCAGCAGCTTGGCTTTACAAGAGACCCAGTACTTC
J: TRBJ2-3; V: TRBV2; D: -; length: 13; size: -; CDR3: CVGESLSADTQYF; DNA: TGTGTCGGCGAGAGCTTAAGCGCAGATACGCAGTATTTT
J: TRBJ2-3; V: TRBV9; D: TRBD1; length: 14; size: -; CDR3: CASSVESQGLTQYF; DNA: TGTGCCAGCAGCGTAGAGTCACAGGGGTTGACGCAGTATTTT
J: TRBJ2-1; V: TRBV11-3; D: -; length: 13; size: -; CDR3: CASSFDFYNEQFF; DNA: TGTGCCAGCAGCTTCGACTTTTACAATGAGCAGTTCTTC
J: TRBJ1-2; V: TRBV2; D: TRBD1; length: 14; size: -; CDR3: CASDRGANNYGYTF; DNA: TGTGCCAGCGACAGGGGCGCTAATAACTATGGCTACACCTTC
J: TRBJ2-1; V: TRBV5-4; D: -; length: 14; size: -; CDR3: CASSLGQSYNEQFF; DNA: TGTGCCAGCAGCTTGGGGCAGTCCTACAATGAGCAGTTCTTC
J: TRBJ2-2; V: TRBV6-1; D: -; length: 15; size: few; CDR3: CASSEAGAGSGELFF; DNA: TGTGCCAGCAGTGAAGCGGGCGCAGGGTCCGGGGAGCTGTTTTTT
J: TRBJ2-1; V: TRBV19; D: TRBD2; length: 16; size: -; CDR3: CATALSGGSSYNEQFF; DNA: TGTGCCACCGCCCTGAGCGGGGGAAGCTCCTACAATGAGCAGTTCTTC
J: TRBJ1-1; V: TRBV5-1; D: -; length: 16; size: -; CDR3: CASSLTTGPRNTEAFF; DNA: TGCGCCAGCAGCTTAACGACAGGTCCAAGGAACACTGAAGCTTTCTTT
J: TRBJ2-3; V: TRBV10-1; D: -; length: 15; size: -; CDR3: CASSEGGAGTDTQYF; DNA: TGCGCCAGCAGTGAAGGAGGGGCAGGCACAGATACGCAGTATTTT
J: TRBJ2-7; V: TRBV9; D: TRBD2; length: 15; size: -; CDR3: CASSPTSGGFYEQYF; DNA: TGTGCCAGCAGCCCTACTAGCGGGGGGTTCTACGAGCAGTACTTC
J: TRBJ2-5; V: TRBV7-7; D: TRBD1; length: 14; size: -; CDR3: CASSQDRAEETQYF; DNA: TGTGCTAGCAGCCAGGACAGGGCGGAAGAGACCCAGTACTTC
J: TRBJ1-3; V: TRBV7-9; D: -; length: 14; size: -; CDR3: CASSEQAPGNTIYF; DNA: TGTGCCAGCAGTGAACAGGCCCCTGGAAACACCATATATTTT
J: TRBJ1-3; V: TRBV6-1; D: TRBD1; length: 17; size: once; CDR3: CASSEATFGQGGNTIYF; DNA: TGTGCCAGCAGTGAAGCCACCTTCGGACAGGGCGGTAACACCATATATTTT
J: TRBJ2-3; V: TRBV5-6; D: -; length: 15; size: -; CDR3: CASSLDQGRTDTQYF; DNA: TGTGCCAGCAGCTTGGATCAGGGGAGAACAGATACGCAGTATTTT
J: TRBJ1-3; V: TRBV6-5; D: TRBD1; length: 14; size: once; CDR3: CASSYTGAGNTIYF; DNA: TGTGCCAGCAGTTACACAGGGGCTGGAAACACCATATATTTT
J: TRBJ2-5; V: TRBV20-1; D: -; length: 12; size: once; CDR3: CSASPGTRAQYF; DNA: TGCAGTGCTAGTCCGGGTACGCGGGCCCAGTACTTC
J: TRBJ2-1; V: TRBV7-2; D: -; length: 15; size: -; CDR3: CASSFQEDSYNEQFF; DNA: TGTGCCAGCAGCTTCCAGGAGGACTCCTACAATGAGCAGTTCTTC
J: TRBJ2-7; V: TRBV5-1; D: -; length: 14; size: -; CDR3: CASSWGMTGYEQYF; DNA: TGCGCCAGCAGCTGGGGAATGACAGGCTACGAGCAGTACTTC